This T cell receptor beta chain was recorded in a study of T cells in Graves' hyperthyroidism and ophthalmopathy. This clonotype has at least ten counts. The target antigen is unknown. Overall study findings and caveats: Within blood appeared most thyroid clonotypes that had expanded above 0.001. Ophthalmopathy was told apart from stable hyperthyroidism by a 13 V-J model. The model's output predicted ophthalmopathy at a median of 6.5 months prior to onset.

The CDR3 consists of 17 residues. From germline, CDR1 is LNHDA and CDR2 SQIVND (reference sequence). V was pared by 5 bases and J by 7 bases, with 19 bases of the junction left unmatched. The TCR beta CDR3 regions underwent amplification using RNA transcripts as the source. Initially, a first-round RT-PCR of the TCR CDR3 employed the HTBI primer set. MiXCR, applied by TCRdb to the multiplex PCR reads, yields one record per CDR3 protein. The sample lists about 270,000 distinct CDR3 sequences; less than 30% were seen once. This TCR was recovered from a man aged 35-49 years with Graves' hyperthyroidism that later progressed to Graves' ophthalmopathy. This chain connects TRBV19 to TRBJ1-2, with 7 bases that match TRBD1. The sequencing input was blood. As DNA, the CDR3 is TGTGCCAGTAGTGATCCTCGGGGTCCGACAGGGAGAGGTGGCTACACCTTC. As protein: CASSDPRGPTGRGGYTF.